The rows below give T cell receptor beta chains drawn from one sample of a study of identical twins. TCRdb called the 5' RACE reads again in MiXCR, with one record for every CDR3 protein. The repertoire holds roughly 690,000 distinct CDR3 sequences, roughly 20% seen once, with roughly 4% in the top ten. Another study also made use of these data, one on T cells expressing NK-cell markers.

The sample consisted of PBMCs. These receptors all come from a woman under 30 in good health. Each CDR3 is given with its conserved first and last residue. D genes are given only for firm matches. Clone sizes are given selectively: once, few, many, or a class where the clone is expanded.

CASGLVNNSPLHF	TGTGCTAGTGGTTTGGTAAATAATTCACCCCTCCACTTT	TRBJ1-6	NA	NA	TRBV12-5
CSASKGTF	TGCAGTGCCAGTAAGGGAACCTTC	TRBJ1-2	many	NA	TRBV20-1
CASGMTQGLDEQYF	TGTGCCAGCGGTATGACCCAGGGTTTGGACGAGCAGTACTTC	TRBJ2-7	few	NA	TRBV12-3/TRBV12-4
CSVKGMGADTQYF	TGCAGCGTGAAGGGTATGGGTGCAGATACGCAGTATTTT	TRBJ2-3	few	NA	TRBV29-1
CASSVWGNQETQYF	TGTGCCAGCAGTGTCTGGGGGAACCAAGAGACCCAGTACTTC	TRBJ2-5	NA	NA	TRBV6-1
CASSLVGTENQPQHF	TGTGCCAGCAGCTTGGTAGGGACTGAAAATCAGCCCCAGCATTTT	TRBJ1-5	NA	NA	TRBV5-5
CASSPGQVTDTQYF	TGTGCCAGCAGCCCAGGACAGGTCACAGATACGCAGTATTTT	TRBJ2-3	NA	TRBD1	TRBV12-3/TRBV12-4
CASSPRGLKGAGNEQFF	TGTGCCAGCAGTCCCCGGGGCCTAAAAGGCGCGGGGAATGAGCAGTTCTTC	TRBJ2-1	NA	NA	TRBV12-3/TRBV12-4
CASSFYGRGYEQYF	TGTGCCAGCAGCTTTTATGGTCGGGGGTACGAGCAGTACTTC	TRBJ2-7	many	NA	TRBV7-9
CSARRAGGIEQYF	TGCAGTGCTAGACGGGCGGGAGGGATCGAGCAGTACTTC	TRBJ2-7	few	TRBD2	TRBV20-1
CATSRSRGVAGELFF	TGTGCCACCAGCAGGAGCAGGGGAGTTGCCGGGGAGCTGTTTTTT	TRBJ2-2	few	NA	TRBV15
CATILYEILLGKAHEQYF	TGTGCCACCATCCTCTATGAGATCTTGCTAGGGAAGGCCCACGAGCAGTACTTC	TRBJ2-7	few	NA	TRBV11-1
CASSLSTGGLEGYEQYF	TGCGCCAGCAGCTTGTCCACCGGGGGGCTTGAGGGGTACGAGCAGTACTTC	TRBJ2-7	few	NA	TRBV5-1
CASSESSGTGGSEQYF	TGTGCCAGCAGTGAATCTTCCGGGACAGGGGGTTCCGAGCAGTACTTC	TRBJ2-7	NA	TRBD1	TRBV25-1
CATSSVYQETQYF	TGTGCCACCAGCAGTGTCTACCAAGAGACCCAGTACTTC	TRBJ2-5	few	NA	TRBV15
CATSRRLQETQYF	TGTGCCACCAGCAGGCGACTCCAAGAGACCCAGTACTTC	TRBJ2-5	NA	NA	TRBV15
CASNYRTRFTYEQYF	TGTGCCAGCAACTACCGGACCAGGTTCACCTACGAGCAGTACTTC	TRBJ2-7	few	NA	TRBV11-2
CASSYMGGDTEAFF	TGTGCCAGCAGTTACATGGGGGGTGACACTGAAGCTTTCTTT	TRBJ1-1	many	NA	TRBV6-5
CASSEFGRARISEQFF	TGTGCCAGCAGTGAATTCGGCAGGGCCCGAATAAGTGAGCAGTTCTTC	TRBJ2-1	many	NA	TRBV25-1
CASSFPGTSTYEQYF	TGTGCCAGCAGTTTCCCCGGGACTAGCACCTACGAGCAGTACTTC	TRBJ2-7	few	TRBD2	TRBV28
CASGPSSTDTQYF	TGTGCCTCCGGGCCCTCTAGCACAGATACGCAGTATTTT	TRBJ2-3	NA	NA	TRBV10-3
CASSSSHLGNTIYF	TGTGCCAGCAGCTCCTCACACCTTGGAAACACCATATATTTT	TRBJ1-3	NA	NA	TRBV13
CASSPTDPGTEAFF	TGCGCCAGCAGCCCAACAGATCCCGGCACTGAAGCTTTCTTT	TRBJ1-1	NA	NA	TRBV5-1
CASSQDWREAEQFF	TGCGCCAGCAGCCAAGATTGGAGGGAGGCTGAGCAGTTCTTC	TRBJ2-1	NA	NA	TRBV4-3
CASSPGTGLSEAFF	TGTGCCAGCAGCCCAGGGACAGGGTTGTCTGAAGCTTTCTTT	TRBJ1-1	NA	TRBD1	TRBV5-5
CASSWDGRNSYEQYF	TGCGCCAGCAGCTGGGACGGCAGGAATTCCTACGAGCAGTACTTC	TRBJ2-7	few	NA	TRBV5-1
CASSVFSRNTGELFF	TGTGCCAGCAGCGTATTTAGCAGGAACACCGGGGAGCTGTTTTTT	TRBJ2-2	NA	NA	TRBV9
CASSPGNTYEQYF	TGTGCCAGCTCACCCGGGAATACCTACGAGCAGTACTTC	TRBJ2-7	NA	NA	TRBV18
CAISDKGGSAYEQYF	TGTGCCATCAGTGATAAAGGGGGGTCCGCCTACGAGCAGTACTTC	TRBJ2-7	many	NA	TRBV10-3
CAWMSSGLDLAKNIQYF	TGTGCCTGGATGTCTTCGGGACTAGACCTAGCCAAAAACATTCAGTACTTC	TRBJ2-4	NA	TRBD2	TRBV30
CSARRQDVEQFF	TGCAGTGCTAGACGTCAGGATGTTGAGCAGTTCTTC	TRBJ2-1	few	NA	TRBV20-1
CASSLSEQGNEQFF	TGTGCCAGCAGTTTAAGTGAGCAGGGGAACGAGCAGTTCTTC	TRBJ2-1	NA	NA	TRBV12-3/TRBV12-4